The T cell receptor beta chain described here comes from a study of shared clonotypes between healthy human individuals. Germline V CDR1 and CDR2: SEHNR, FQNEAQ (reference sequence). The length of the CDR3 is 15 residues. Clones were sequenced by immunoSEQ multiplex PCR, and TCRdb holds only the in-frame ones, with some missing. The sample has 550,000 to 700,000 clones; around three quarters are singletons. The clonotype comes from a woman younger than 45 in good health. Sequencing was done on a sample of memory CD4+ T cells sorted from blood. As to subset: CD45RA-negative fraction. The genes are TRBV7-9 and TRBJ2-5; 11 bases are a match to TRBD2. The DNA end favors TRBJ2-7, so the J call may be wrong. CDR3 DNA sequence: TGTGCCAGCAGCCCCGGTGCTAGCGGGAGGTCCGAGCAGTACTTC. This sequence encodes CASSPGASGRSEQYF.